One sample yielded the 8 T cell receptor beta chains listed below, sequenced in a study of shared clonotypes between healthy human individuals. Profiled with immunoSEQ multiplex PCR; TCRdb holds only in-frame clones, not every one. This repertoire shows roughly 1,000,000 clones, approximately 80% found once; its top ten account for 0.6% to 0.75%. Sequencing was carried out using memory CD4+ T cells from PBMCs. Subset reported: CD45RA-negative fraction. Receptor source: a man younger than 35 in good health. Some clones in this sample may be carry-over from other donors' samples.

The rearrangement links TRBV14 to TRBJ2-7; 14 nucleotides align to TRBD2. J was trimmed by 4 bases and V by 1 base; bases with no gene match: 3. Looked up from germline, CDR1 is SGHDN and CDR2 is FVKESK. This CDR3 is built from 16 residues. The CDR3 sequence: CASSQGTSGRLYEQYF. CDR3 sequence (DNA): TGTGCCAGCAGCCAAGGGACTAGCGGGAGGTTGTACGAGCAGTACTTC.

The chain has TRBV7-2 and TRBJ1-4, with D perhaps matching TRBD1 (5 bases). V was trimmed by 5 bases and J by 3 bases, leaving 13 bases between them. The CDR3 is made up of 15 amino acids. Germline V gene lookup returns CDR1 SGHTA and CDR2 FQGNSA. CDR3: CASSPAGGSNEKLFF. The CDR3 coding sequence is TGTGCCAGCAGCCCGGCCGGGGGGTCTAATGAAAAACTGTTTTTT.

CDR3 region: CASSAQGAGANEKLFF. CDR3 bases: TGTGCCAGCAGTGCCCAGGGGGCCGGGGCTAATGAAAAACTGTTTTTT. The genes are TRBV2 and TRBJ1-4, with 8 positions matching TRBD1. This CDR3 contains 16 residues. V lost 4 bases to trimming and J lost 3 bases; unmatched junction nucleotides: 7. Germline V gene data show CDR1 as SNHLY and CDR2 as FYNNEI.

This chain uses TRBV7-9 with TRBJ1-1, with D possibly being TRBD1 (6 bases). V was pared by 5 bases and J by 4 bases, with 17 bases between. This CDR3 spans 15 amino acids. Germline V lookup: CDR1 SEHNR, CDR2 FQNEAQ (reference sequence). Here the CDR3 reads CASSPPSQGRTEAFF. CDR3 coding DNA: TGTGCCAGCAGCCCACCATCTCAGGGGCGCACTGAAGCTTTCTTT.

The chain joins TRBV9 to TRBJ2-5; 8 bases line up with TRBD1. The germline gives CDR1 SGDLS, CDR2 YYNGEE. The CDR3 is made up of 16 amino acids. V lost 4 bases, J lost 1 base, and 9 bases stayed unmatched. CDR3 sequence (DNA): TGTGCCAGCAGCTCCTACCCCACAGGGGGCCAAGAGACCCAGTACTTC. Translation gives CASSSYPTGGQETQYF.

The CDR3 bases are TGTGCCTGGACTCGTAGGAAAGGGGGTAACTATGGCTACACCTTC. Encoded protein: CAWTRRKGGNYGYTF. The chain uses TRBV30 and TRBJ1-2; D might be TRBD1 (6 bases). Trimming stripped 4 bases from V and 1 base from J, with 16 bases between. Germline values: CDR1 GTSNPN, CDR2 SVGIG (reference sequence). CDR3 length equals 15 residues.

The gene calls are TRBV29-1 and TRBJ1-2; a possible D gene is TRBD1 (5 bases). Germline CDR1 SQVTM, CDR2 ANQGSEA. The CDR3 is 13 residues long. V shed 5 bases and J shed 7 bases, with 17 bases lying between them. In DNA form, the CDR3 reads TGCAGCGTTCCCACTTCAGGGCTGGCTGGCTACACCTTC. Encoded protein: CSVPTSGLAGYTF.

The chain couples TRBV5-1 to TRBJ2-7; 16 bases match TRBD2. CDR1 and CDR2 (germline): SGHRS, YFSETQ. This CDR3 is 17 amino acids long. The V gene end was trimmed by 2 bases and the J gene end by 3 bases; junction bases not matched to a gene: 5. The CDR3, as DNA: TGCGCCAGCAGCTTCGGGACTAGCGGGAGGGCCAACTACGAGCAGTACTTC. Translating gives CASSFGTSGRANYEQYF.